The 22 T cell receptor beta chains below were found in one sample sequenced in a study of blood T cells in healthy people across ages. Together with a sample-barcoded 5' primer, a J-beta primer mix was included in a second PCR lasting about 7 to 11 cycles. Using its own MiXCR run on the 5' RACE reads, TCRdb lists one record per CDR3 protein. The repertoire has 700,000 to 850,000 distinct CDR3 sequences, about 53% of them found once; the top ten carry under 50%. Sequenced sample: blood. The receptors were gathered from a man at least 80 years old in good health.

A few counts support this clonotype. The chain couples TRBV6-1 to TRBJ2-7, with 13 bases identical to TRBD2. The trim removed 6 bases at V and 2 bases at J, leaving 13 bases unmatched. The CDR3 has 18 residues. The germline V gene has CDR1 MNHNS and CDR2 SASEGT. The CDR3 DNA is TGTGCCAGCAGGAGGGGACTAGCGGGAAGGGAAGGCCCCTACGAGCAGTACTTC. It encodes CASRRGLAGREGPYEQYF.

The chain links TRBV3-1 to TRBJ1-1; D gene ambiguous. The V end was cut by 5 bases, the J end by 6 bases, with 19 bases between. This CDR3 is 15 amino acids long. CDR1 and CDR2 from the germline V gene are LGHDT and YNNKEL (reference sequence). CDR3: CASSYDPGRLAEAFF. For the CDR3, the DNA is TGTGCCAGCAGCTACGACCCCGGACGTCTCGCTGAAGCTTTCTTT.

J is TRBJ2-2 and V is TRBV12-3 or TRBV12-4, with D unclear. Trimming removed 5 bases from V and 4 bases from J, with 14 bases in between. The CDR3 loop spans 15 amino acids. This CDR3 reads CASSPSPVPTGELFF. CDR3 nucleotides: TGTGCCAGCAGTCCTTCCCCCGTCCCCACCGGGGAGCTGTTTTTT.

The rearrangement links TRBV24-1 to TRBJ2-6; 7 bases map to TRBD1. The length of the CDR3 is 16 residues. CDR1 and CDR2 from the germline V gene are KGHDR and SFDVKD. After removal of 4 bases from V and 5 bases from J, the junction contained 7 bases not matched to a gene. In nucleotides, the CDR3 is TGTGCCACCAGTGACACAGGGGTTCATAGGGCCAACGTCCTGACTTTC. Encoded protein: CATSDTGVHRANVLTF.

Of note for this clonotype: The conserved closing phenylalanine or tryptophan is absent in this CDR3, likely reflecting a read error. The genes are TRBV18 and TRBJ2-4; D might be TRBD1 (6 bases). The J call may not be correct, given that the DNA end is closer to TRBJ2-5. The CDR3 sequence is 14 residues long. The germline gives CDR1 KGHSH, CDR2 LQKENI. CDR3: CASSPTGYRQTQYL. The CDR3 nucleotides are TGTGCCAGCTCACCAACAGGGTACCGACAGACCCAGTACTTA.

This clonotype appeared a few times. The chain employs TRBV20-1 and TRBJ2-7; 9 nucleotides line up with TRBD2. Unmatched junction bases numbered 10, after V lost 3 bases and J lost 4 bases. The CDR3 spans 15 residues. Germline V CDR1 and CDR2: DFQATT, SNEGSKA (reference sequence). The CDR3 reads CSARREGPRSYEQYF. CDR3 bases: TGCAGTGCTAGGCGGGAGGGCCCCCGGTCTTACGAGCAGTACTTC.

The chain links TRBV20-1 to TRBJ2-1, with TRBD2 matching over 12 bases. Germline CDR1 is DFQATT and CDR2 is SNEGSKA (reference sequence). The CDR3 has 16 amino acids. The V gene end was trimmed by 6 bases and the J gene end by 4 bases; junction bases not matched to a gene: 10. The CDR3 sequence: CSALTGLAGNYNEQFF. CDR3 nucleotide sequence: TGCAGTGCCCTTACCGGACTAGCGGGAAATTACAATGAGCAGTTCTTC.

This chain uses TRBV11-2 with TRBJ2-1; TRBD2 matches 7 bases. The junction had 6 bases not matched to a gene; V was cut back by 5 bases and J by 2 bases. This CDR3 is 15 amino acids long. Germline V gene data show CDR1 as SGHAT and CDR2 as FQNNGV. CDR3 protein: CASSQGEGTYNEQFF. CDR3 DNA: TGTGCCAGCAGCCAAGGGGAGGGGACCTACAATGAGCAGTTCTTC.

This clonotype was seen a handful of times. V usage is TRBV7-2 and J usage is TRBJ2-3; TRBD1 aligns across 8 bases. V lost 4 bases and J lost 2; bases outside the gene matches: 14. CDR1 SGHTA and CDR2 FQGNSA come from the germline V gene. The CDR3 has 18 residues. DNA of the CDR3: TGTGCCAGCAGCTCGGAGAGGGGCAGGGGGCGAGTCACAGATACGCAGTATTTT. It codes for CASSSERGRGRVTDTQYF.

The chain links TRBV7-2 to TRBJ1-1; D is unclear. The CDR3 is 14 residues long. The V end was cut by 2 bases, the J end by 0 bases, with 7 bases between. Germline CDR1 is SGHTA and CDR2 is FQGNSA. The DNA of the CDR3 is TGTGCCAGCAGCTTAATATTGCTGAACACTGAAGCTTTCTTT. Residues: CASSLILLNTEAFF. The variable domain in full, completed from reference TRBV7-2 and TRBJ1-1, reads GAGVSQSPSNKVTEKGKDVELRCDPISGHTALYWYRQSLGQGLEFLIYFQGNSAPDKSGLPSDRFSAERTGGSVSTLTIQRTQQEDSAVYLCASSLILLNTEAFFGQGTRLTVV.

The chain employs TRBV12-3 or TRBV12-4 and TRBJ2-1, with 7 nucleotides matching TRBD2. The trim removed 3 bases at V and 15 bases at J, leaving 8 bases unmatched. CDR3 length: 12 residues. The CDR3 spells CASSFSSAGLFF. CDR3 nucleotides: TGTGCCAGCAGTTTCTCCTCAGCGGGACTGTTCTTC.

V usage is TRBV7-8 and J usage is TRBJ1-1, with a tentative D call TRBD1 (5 bases). The CDR3 is 19 amino acids. The V end was cut by 7 bases, the J end by 0 bases, with 27 bases between. Germline V gene data show CDR1 as SGHVS and CDR2 as FQNEAQ. The CDR3 nucleotides read TGTGCCAGCATCCTAGGGGTATATGGCAGGGAATGGATGAACACTGAAGCTTTCTTT. Its translation: CASILGVYGREWMNTEAFF.

V is TRBV20-1 and J is TRBJ1-6, with unresolved D. Trimming shortened V by 3 bases and J by 0 bases, and 15 bases separated the two germline ends. This CDR3 comprises 17 residues. Germline-derived CDR1 and CDR2 are DFQATT and SNEGSKA (reference sequence). This CDR3 is CSARDSGSSSYNSPLHF. The CDR3 DNA is TGCAGTGCTAGGGATAGCGGGAGTAGCTCCTATAATTCACCCCTCCACTTT.

This clonotype has more than one count but fewer than ten. CDR3: CASSYGAGANVLTF. Here the CDR3 DNA reads TGTGCCAGCAGTTACGGGGCGGGGGCCAACGTCCTGACTTTC. The rearrangement joins TRBV6-2 or TRBV6-3 to TRBJ2-6; TRBD1 might be the D (5 bases). V was clipped by 2 bases and J by 4 bases, with 6 bases between them. The CDR3 totals 14 residues. In germline, CDR1 is MNHEY, CDR2 SVGEGT.

The V gene is TRBV3-1, the J gene TRBJ1-1, with D uncertain. Germline V gives CDR1 LGHDT, CDR2 YNNKEL (reference sequence). V dropped 1 base and J dropped 7 bases, with 10 bases sitting between them. This CDR3 has 13 residues. CDR3 bases: TGTGCCAGCAGCCAAGTAGCGGGGAATGAAGCTTTCTTT. This codes for CASSQVAGNEAFF.

V is TRBV20-1 and J is TRBJ2-1; 9 nucleotides match TRBD1. The CDR3 has 14 amino acids. Trimming took 5 bases from V and 3 from J; bases not matched to a gene: 5. CDR1 and CDR2 from the germline V gene are DFQATT and SNEGSKA (reference sequence). CDR3 DNA sequence: TGCAGTGCTGGACAGGGGAATATCTACAATGAGCAGTTCTTC. Translation: CSAGQGNIYNEQFF.

The gene calls are TRBV3-1 and TRBJ2-7; D uncertain. V lost 2 bases to trimming and J lost 2 bases, with 7 bases between them. This CDR3 spans 13 amino acids. From germline, CDR1 is LGHDT and CDR2 YNNKEL (reference sequence). CDR3 residues: CASSQSVTYEQYF. The CDR3, as DNA: TGTGCCAGCAGCCAATCAGTGACCTACGAGCAGTACTTC.

The chain uses TRBV12-3 or TRBV12-4 and TRBJ2-5; 13 bases agree with TRBD2. V lost 5 bases to trimming and J lost 11 bases; unmatched junction nucleotides: 11. The CDR3 totals 15 residues. As DNA, the CDR3 is TGTGCCAGCAGTCCCACTAGCGGGAGGGTCGGGGAGCAGTACTTC. Protein product: CASSPTSGRVGEQYF.

This clonotype was found a few times. This chain links TRBV24-1 with TRBJ1-2, with 7 positions matching TRBD1. The CDR3 consists of 14 residues. The V gene's germline CDR1 is KGHDR and CDR2 SFDVKD. V shed 2 bases and J 3 bases; nucleotides not matched to a gene: 2. CDR3 nucleotide sequence: TGTGCCACCAGTGATTACAGGGGTTACTATGGCTACACCTTC. It yields the protein CATSDYRGYYGYTF.

This clonotype appeared once. The chain is built from TRBV12-3 or TRBV12-4 and TRBJ2-3, with 7 nucleotides matching TRBD2. V dropped 0 bases and J dropped 6; count of bases not matched to a gene: 6. This CDR3 has 15 residues. CDR3 sequence: CASSLAPVGGDTQYF. The CDR3, as DNA: TGTGCCAGCAGTTTAGCTCCAGTGGGGGGGGATACGCAGTATTTT.

This clonotype was counted a few times. This chain connects TRBV12-3 or TRBV12-4 to TRBJ2-1; TRBD2 matches 16 bases. J gave up 10 bases and V 5 bases, and 17 bases lay outside the gene matches. The CDR3 covers 19 residues. CDR3 sequence reads: CASSTGTSGRARVFREQFF. The CDR3 coding sequence is TGTGCCAGCAGTACAGGGACTAGCGGGAGGGCGCGGGTGTTTCGGGAGCAGTTCTTC.

The chain has TRBV10-1 and TRBJ1-6; the D is unclear. The CDR3 covers 12 residues. Germline lookup yields CDR1 WNHNN and CDR2 SYGVQD (reference sequence). V lost 2 bases to trimming and J lost 10 bases, with 6 bases between them. CDR3 in amino acids: CASSEGRSPLHF. For the CDR3, the DNA is TGCGCCAGCAGTGAGGGACGCTCACCCCTCCACTTT.